A selection of T cell receptor beta chains follows, all from one sample in a study of blood T cell repertoires in COVID-19. Clones were sequenced by immunoSEQ multiplex PCR, and TCRdb holds only the in-frame ones, with some missing. Here the sample spans under 100,000 clones, around nine tenths being singletons. The sample was peripheral blood. These TCRs come from a man in his fifties with acute or convalescent COVID-19. Each CDR3 is given without its conserved first and last residue. The D gene is left open where the match is weak.

CDR3 length,V gene,D gene,J gene,CDR3 protein
12,TRBV24-1,TRBD2,TRBJ2-3,ATRASGSSDTQY
14,TRBV27,-,TRBJ2-3,ASKRLGGGPTDTQY
15,TRBV11-2,TRBD2,TRBJ2-2,ASSLYSGLVVTGELF
12,TRBV27,TRBD2,TRBJ2-2,ASRAGLDTGELF
13,TRBV6-6,-,TRBJ1-4,ASSYSGGGNEKLF
11,TRBV5-5,-,TRBJ2-5,ASRVASTETQY
13,TRBV9,TRBD1,TRBJ1-2,ASTGTGAVNYGYT
13,TRBV5-6,TRBD2,TRBJ2-7,ASAIWTRNLYEQY
13,TRBV6-5,TRBD1,TRBJ2-7,ASSYGTGLVYEQY
12,TRBV5-1,-,TRBJ1-1,ASSFNLRDTEAF
11,TRBV19,-,TRBJ1-1,ASSMRYRDEAF